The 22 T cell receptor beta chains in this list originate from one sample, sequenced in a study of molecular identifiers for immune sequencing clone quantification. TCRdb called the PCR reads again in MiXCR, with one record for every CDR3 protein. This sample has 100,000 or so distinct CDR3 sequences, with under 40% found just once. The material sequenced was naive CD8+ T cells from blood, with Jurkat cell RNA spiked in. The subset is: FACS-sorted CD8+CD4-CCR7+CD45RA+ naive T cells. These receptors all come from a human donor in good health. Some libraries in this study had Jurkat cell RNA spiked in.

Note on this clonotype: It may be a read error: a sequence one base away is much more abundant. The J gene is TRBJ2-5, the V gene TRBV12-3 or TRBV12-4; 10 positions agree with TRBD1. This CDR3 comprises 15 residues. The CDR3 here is CAGSFRDRGFETQYF. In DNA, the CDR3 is TGTGCCGGCAGTTTCCGGGACAGGGGTTTTGAGACCCAGTACTTC.

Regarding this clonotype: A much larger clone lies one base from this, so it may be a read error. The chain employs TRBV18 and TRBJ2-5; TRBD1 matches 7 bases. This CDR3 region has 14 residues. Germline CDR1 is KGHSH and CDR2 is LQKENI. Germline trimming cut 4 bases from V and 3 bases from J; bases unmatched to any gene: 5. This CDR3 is CASSHRQGKETQYF. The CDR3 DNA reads TGTGCCAGCTCACACCGACAGGGCAAAGAGACCCAGTACTTC.

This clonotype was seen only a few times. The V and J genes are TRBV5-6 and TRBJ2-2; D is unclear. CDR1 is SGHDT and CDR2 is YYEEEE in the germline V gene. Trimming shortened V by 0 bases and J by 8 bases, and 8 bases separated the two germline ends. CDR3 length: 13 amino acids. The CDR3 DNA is TGTGCCAGCAGCTTGGTGGTCCCGGGGGAGCTGTTTTTT. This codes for CASSLVVPGELFF.

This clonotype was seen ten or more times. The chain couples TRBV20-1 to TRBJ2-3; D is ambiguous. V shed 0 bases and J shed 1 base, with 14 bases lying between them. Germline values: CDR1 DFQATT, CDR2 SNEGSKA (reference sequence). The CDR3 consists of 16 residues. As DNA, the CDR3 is TGCAGTGCTAGAGATCCTCTAGGATGGGGCACAGATACGCAGTATTTT. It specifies CSARDPLGWGTDTQYF.

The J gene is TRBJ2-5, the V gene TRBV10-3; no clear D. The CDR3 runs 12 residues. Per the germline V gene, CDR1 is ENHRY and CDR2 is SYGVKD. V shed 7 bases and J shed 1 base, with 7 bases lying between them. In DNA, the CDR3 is TGTGCCATCAAAGACGGCCAAGAGACCCAGTACTTC. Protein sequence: CAIKDGQETQYF.

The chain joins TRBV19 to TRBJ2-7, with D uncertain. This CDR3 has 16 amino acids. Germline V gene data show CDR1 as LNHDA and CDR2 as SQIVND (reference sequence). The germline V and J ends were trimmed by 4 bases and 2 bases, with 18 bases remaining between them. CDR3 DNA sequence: TGTGCCAGTAGTAACGGCCCCCGCCCCGGACCCTACGAGCAGTACTTC. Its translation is CASSNGPRPGPYEQYF.

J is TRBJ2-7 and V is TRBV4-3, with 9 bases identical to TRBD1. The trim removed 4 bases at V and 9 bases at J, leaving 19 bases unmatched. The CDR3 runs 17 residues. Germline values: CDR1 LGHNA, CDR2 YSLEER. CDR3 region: CASSRELPGQGTWWQYF. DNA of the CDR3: TGCGCCAGCAGCCGAGAACTCCCCGGACAGGGGACCTGGTGGCAGTACTTC.

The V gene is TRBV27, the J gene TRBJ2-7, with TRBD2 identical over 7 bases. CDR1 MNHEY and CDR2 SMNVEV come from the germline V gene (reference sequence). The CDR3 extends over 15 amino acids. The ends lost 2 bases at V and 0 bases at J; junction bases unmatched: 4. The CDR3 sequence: CASSLGPGGSYEQYF. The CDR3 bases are TGTGCCAGCAGTTTAGGGCCGGGGGGCTCCTACGAGCAGTACTTC.

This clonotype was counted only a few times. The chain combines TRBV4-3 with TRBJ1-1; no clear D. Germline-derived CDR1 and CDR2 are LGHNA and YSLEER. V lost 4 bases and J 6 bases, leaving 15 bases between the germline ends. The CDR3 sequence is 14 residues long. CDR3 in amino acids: CASSLDQVRAEAFF. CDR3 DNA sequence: TGCGCCAGCAGCCTAGATCAGGTGAGGGCTGAAGCTTTCTTT.

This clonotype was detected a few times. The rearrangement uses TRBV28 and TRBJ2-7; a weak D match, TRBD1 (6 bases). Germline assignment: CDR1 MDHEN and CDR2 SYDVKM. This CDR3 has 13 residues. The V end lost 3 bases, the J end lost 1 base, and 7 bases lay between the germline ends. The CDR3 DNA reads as TGTGCCAGCAGTTTGGGACATTCCTACGAGCAGTACTTC. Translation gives CASSLGHSYEQYF.

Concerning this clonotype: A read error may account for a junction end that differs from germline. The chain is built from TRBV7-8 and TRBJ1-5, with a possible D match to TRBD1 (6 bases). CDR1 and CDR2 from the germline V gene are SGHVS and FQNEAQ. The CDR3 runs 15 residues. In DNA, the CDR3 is TGTGCCAGCGAATTAGGGGGGTTGAGCAATCAGCTCCAGCATTTT. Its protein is CASELGGLSNQLQHF.

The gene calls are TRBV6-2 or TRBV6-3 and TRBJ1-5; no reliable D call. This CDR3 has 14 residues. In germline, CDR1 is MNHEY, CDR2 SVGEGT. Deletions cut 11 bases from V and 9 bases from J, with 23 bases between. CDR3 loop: CACTPGVLYLPQHF. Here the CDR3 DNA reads TGTGCCTGCACCCCGGGAGTTCTGTATTTGCCCCAGCATTTT.

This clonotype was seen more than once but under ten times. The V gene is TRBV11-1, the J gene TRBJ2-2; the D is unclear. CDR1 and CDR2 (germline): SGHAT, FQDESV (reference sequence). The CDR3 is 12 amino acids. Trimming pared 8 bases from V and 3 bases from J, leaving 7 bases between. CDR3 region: CASAWDTGELFF. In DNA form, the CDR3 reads TGTGCCAGCGCTTGGGACACCGGGGAGCTGTTTTTT.

In DNA form, the CDR3 reads TGTGCCAGCAGCTTAGTAACTAGCGGGGAGCGCCAAGAGACCCAGTACTTC. This translates into CASSLVTSGERQETQYF. The rearrangement uses TRBV7-6 and TRBJ2-5; TRBD2 agrees at 10 bases. The J segment lost 1 base and the V segment lost 1 base, leaving 6 bases of the junction unmatched. Per the germline V gene, CDR1 is SGHVS and CDR2 is FNYEAQ. The CDR3 consists of 17 residues.

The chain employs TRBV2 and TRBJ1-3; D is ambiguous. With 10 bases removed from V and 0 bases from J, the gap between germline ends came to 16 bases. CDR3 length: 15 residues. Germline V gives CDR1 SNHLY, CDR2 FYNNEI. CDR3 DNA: TGTGCCACCCTCACGACCGCCGACTCTGGAAACACCATATATTTT. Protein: CATLTTADSGNTIYF.

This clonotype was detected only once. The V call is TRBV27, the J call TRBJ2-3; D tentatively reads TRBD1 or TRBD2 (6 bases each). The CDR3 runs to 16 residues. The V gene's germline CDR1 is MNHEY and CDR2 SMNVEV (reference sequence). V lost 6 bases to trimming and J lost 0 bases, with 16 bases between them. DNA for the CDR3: TGTGCCAGCAGATCGGAGGGGGGATCTAGCACAGATACGCAGTATTTT. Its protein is CASRSEGGSSTDTQYF.

CDR3 bases: TGTGCCAGCAGCACCATAGCGGGATTCTCCTACAATGAGCAGTTCTTC. Protein: CASSTIAGFSYNEQFF. This rearrangement joins TRBV11-2 to TRBJ2-1; 8 bases match TRBD2. This CDR3 is built from 16 residues. Trimming cost V 5 bases and J 0 bases; bases outside gene matches: 6. Germline V gene lookup returns CDR1 SGHAT and CDR2 FQNNGV. Full variable domain (rest looked up from reference TRBV11-2 and TRBJ2-1): EAGVAQSPRYKIIEKRQSVAFWCNPISGHATLYWYQQILGQGPKLLIQFQNNGVVDDSQLPKDRFSAERLKGVDSTLKIQPAKLEDSAVYLCASSTIAGFSYNEQFFGPGTRLTVL.

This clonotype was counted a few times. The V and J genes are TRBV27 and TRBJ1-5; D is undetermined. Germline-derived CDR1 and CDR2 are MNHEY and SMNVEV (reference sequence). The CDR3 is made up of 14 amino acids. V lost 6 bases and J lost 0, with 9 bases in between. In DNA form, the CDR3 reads TGTGCCAGCAGCGATCTTGATAGCAATCAGCCCCAGCATTTT. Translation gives CASSDLDSNQPQHF.

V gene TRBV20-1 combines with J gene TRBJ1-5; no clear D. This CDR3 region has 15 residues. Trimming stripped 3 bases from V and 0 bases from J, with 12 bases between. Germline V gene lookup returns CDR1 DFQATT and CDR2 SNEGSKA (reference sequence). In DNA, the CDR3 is TGCAGTGCTAGTAGCGTTGGAGATAGCAATCAGCCCCAGCATTTT. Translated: CSASSVGDSNQPQHF.

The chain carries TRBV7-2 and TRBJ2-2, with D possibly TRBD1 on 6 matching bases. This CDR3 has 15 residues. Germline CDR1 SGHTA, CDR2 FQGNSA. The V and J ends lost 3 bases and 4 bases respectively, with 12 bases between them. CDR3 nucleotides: TGTGCCAGCAGCTTTGCAGACAGGAGCACCGGGGAGCTGTTTTTT. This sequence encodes CASSFADRSTGELFF.

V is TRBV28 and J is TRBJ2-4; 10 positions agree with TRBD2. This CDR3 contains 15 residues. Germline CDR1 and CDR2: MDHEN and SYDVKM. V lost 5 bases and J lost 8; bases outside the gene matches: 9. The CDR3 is CASSHRSSGSDIQYF. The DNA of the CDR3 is TGTGCCAGCAGTCATCGGTCTAGCGGGAGTGACATTCAGTACTTC. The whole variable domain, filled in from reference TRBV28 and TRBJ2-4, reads DVKVTQSSRYLVKRTGEKVFLECVQDMDHENMFWYRQDPGLGLRLIYFSYDVKMKEKGDIPEGYSVSREKKERFSLILESASTNQTSMYLCASSHRSSGSDIQYFGAGTRLSVL.

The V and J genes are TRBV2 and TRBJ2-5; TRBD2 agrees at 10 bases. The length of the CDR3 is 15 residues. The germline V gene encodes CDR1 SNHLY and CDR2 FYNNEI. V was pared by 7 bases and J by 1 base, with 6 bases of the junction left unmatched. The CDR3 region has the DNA TGTGCCAGCAATGAGGGACTAGCGACCCAAGAGACCCAGTACTTC. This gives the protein CASNEGLATQETQYF.